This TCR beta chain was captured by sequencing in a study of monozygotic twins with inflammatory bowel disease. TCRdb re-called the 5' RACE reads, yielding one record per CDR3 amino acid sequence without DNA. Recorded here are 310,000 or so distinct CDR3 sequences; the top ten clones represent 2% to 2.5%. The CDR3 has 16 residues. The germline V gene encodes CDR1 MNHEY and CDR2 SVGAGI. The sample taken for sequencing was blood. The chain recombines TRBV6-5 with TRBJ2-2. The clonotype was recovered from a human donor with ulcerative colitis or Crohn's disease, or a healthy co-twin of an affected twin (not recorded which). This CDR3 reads CASSYLGYANTGELFF.